This paragraph covers one TCR beta chain sequence. A much larger clone differs from this one at a single base, so this may be a read error. The data are from a study of prognosis after radiotherapy for stage I lung cancer. Amplicons of TCR beta CDR3 were generated from genomic DNA by two-round multiplex PCR. First-round PCR, the initial amplification, used primers specific to each TRBV and TRBJ gene. One entry per CDR3 protein, called by TCRdb with MiXCR from the multiplex PCR reads. The sample carries about 14,000 distinct CDR3 sequences, around 30% recorded once. The V segment lost 4 bases and the J segment 4 bases; nucleotides outside the gene matches: 10. Germline V gene data show CDR1 as SGDLS and CDR2 as YYNGEE. The length of the CDR3 is 15 residues.

This sequence joins TRBV9 and TRBJ1-2; 7 bases are a match to TRBD1. The sequences come from PBMCs, collected before or after stereotactic body radiation therapy (not recorded which). The sequence was obtained from a donor aged 50 or older with non-small cell lung cancer. For the CDR3, the DNA is TGTGCCAGCAGCTACGGCCGGGACAGACCCTATGGCTACACCTTC. Translation: CASSYGRDRPYGYTF.